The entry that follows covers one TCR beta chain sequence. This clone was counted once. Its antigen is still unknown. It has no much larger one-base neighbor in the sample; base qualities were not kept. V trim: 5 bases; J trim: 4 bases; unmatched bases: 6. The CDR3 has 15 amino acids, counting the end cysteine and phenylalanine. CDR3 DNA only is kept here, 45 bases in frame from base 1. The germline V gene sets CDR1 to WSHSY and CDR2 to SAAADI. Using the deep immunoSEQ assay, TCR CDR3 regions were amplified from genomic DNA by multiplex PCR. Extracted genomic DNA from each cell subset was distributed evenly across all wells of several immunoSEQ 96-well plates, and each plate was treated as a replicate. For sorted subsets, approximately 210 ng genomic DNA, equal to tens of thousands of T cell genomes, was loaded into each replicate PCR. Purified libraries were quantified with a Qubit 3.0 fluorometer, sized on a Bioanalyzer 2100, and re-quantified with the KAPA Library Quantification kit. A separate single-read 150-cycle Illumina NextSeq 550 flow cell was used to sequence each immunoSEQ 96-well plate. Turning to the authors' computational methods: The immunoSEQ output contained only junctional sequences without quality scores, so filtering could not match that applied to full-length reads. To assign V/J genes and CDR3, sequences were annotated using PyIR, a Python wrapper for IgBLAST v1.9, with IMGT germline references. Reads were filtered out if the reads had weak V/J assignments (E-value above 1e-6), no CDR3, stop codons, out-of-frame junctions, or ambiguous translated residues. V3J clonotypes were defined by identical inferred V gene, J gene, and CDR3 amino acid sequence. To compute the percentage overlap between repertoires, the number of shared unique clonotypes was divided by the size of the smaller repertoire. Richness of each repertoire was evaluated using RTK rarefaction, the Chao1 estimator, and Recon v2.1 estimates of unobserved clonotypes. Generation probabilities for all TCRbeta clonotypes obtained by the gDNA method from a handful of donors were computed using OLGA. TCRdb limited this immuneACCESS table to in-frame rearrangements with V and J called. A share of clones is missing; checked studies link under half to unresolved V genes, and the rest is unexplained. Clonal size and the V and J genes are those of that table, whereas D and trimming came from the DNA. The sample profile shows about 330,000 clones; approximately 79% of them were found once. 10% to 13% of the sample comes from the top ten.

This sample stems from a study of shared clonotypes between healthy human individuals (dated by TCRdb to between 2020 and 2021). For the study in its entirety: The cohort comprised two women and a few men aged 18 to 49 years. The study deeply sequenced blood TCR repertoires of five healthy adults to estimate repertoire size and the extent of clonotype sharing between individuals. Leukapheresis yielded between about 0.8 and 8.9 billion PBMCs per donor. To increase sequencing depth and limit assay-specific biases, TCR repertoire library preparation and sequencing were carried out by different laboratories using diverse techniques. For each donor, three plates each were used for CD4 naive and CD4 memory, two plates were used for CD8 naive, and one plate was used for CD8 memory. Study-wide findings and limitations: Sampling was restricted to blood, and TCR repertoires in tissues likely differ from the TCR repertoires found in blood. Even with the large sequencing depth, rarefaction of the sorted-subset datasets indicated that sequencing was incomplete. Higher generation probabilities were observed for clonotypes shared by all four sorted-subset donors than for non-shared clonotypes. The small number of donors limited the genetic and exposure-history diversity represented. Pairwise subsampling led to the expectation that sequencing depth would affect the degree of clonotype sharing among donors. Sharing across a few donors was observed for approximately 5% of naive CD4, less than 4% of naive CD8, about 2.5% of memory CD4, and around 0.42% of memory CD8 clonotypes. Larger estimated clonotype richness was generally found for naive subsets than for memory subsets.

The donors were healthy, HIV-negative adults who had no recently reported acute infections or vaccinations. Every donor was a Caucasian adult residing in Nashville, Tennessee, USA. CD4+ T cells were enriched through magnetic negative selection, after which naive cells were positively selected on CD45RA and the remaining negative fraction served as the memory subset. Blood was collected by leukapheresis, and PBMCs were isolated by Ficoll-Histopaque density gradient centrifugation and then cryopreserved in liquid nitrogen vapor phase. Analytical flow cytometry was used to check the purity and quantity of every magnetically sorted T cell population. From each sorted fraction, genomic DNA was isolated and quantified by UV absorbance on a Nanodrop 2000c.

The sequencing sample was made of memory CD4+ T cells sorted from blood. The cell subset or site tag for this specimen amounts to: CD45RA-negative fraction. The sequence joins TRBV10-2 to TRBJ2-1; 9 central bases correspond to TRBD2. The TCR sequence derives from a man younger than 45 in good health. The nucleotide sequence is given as TGCGCCAGCAGTCCCCTAGCGGGACGTTACAATGAGCAGTTCTTC. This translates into CASSPLAGRYNEQFF.